The clone carrying this T cell receptor beta chain has just a few counts. Its matching antigen is unknown. The CDR3 sequence is 14 residues long. Germline CDR1 and CDR2: LNHDA and SQIVND (reference sequence). V lost 5 bases and J 3 bases, leaving 13 bases between the germline ends. The PCR made use of 60 Vbeta and 13 Jbeta primers. Libraries were prepared by immunoSEQ multiplex PCR; TCRdb keeps only in-frame clonotypes and omits some of them. Here the sample spans around 150,000 clones, 68% being singletons. The data derive from a study of cytomegalovirus exposure and HLA in healthy donors. Study-wide background: Among the roughly 400 genotyped donors, more than 70% were placed in the Caucasian-associated ancestry cluster.

Broader study findings: In a later analysis, compared with equally common non-associated chains, HLA-associated beta chains were more expanded. Based on reports, TCR beta sequences accurately predicted HLA-A and HLA-B alleles for most subjects.

Sequencing was performed on PBMCs. J is TRBJ1-1 and V is TRBV19, with a tentative D call TRBD1 (6 bases). This TCR derives from a man in his thirties or forties in good health and CMV-seropositive. DNA of the CDR3: TGTGCCAGTAGTCCAGCGACAGGATACACTGAAGCTTTCTTT. Translated: CASSPATGYTEAFF.